Each of the 9 T cell receptor beta chains below was sequenced from the same sample in a study of immune heterogeneity within non-small cell lung tumors. The template for each sample was around 540 ng of genomic DNA, which had been extracted from bulk tumor tissue. Far-apart biopsies, several per primary tumor, were taken during surgery. Surgery that was curative in intent was performed on patients with untreated, newly diagnosed non-small cell lung cancer. Amplification of TCR beta CDR3 was performed by multiplex PCR with 32 V and 13 J primers. In TCRdb, the multiplex PCR reads were re-called with MiXCR into one record per CDR3 protein. The data contain about 15,000 distinct CDR3 sequences, approximately 30% of them seen just once; the ten biggest clones take up approximately 14%. Sequenced input: lung tumor tissue. The receptors here all came from a woman aged 45-59 years with non-small cell lung cancer.

This clonotype was counted only a few times. The chain couples TRBV25-1 to TRBJ2-1, with a weak D call TRBD1 (5 bases). V was pared by 3 bases and J by 9 bases, with 12 bases between. This CDR3 is 13 amino acids long. CDR1 is MGHDK, CDR2 SYGVNS, per germline. The CDR3 loop reads CASSDPGRGEQFF. The CDR3 DNA reads as TGTGCCAGCAGTGATCCCGGTAGGGGTGAGCAGTTCTTC.

This chain links TRBV6-1 with TRBJ1-2; a weak D match, TRBD1 (5 bases). Trimming left V 7 bases short and J 2 bases short, with 17 bases between. CDR1 is MNHNS and CDR2 is SASEGT in the germline V gene. This CDR3 spans 15 amino acids. The CDR3 bases are TGTGCCAGCACCAGGGACCGACAGCAAAACTATGGCTACACCTTC. Its translation: CASTRDRQQNYGYTF.

A word on this clonotype: A much bigger clone sits one base away, suggesting this may be a read error. The chain joins TRBV25-1 to TRBJ2-1, with 7 bases that match TRBD1. This CDR3 is built from 17 residues. The germline CDR1 and CDR2 sequences are MGHDK and SYGVNS. V shed 1 base and J 7 bases; nucleotides not matched to a gene: 13. The CDR3 sequence: CASSELEAGGDSNEQFF. The CDR3, as DNA: TGTGCCAGCAGTGAATTAGAGGCAGGGGGAGATTCAAATGAGCAGTTCTTC. The whole variable domain, remainder taken from reference TRBV25-1 and TRBJ2-1, is EADIYQTPRYLVIGTGKKITLECSQTMGHDKMYWYQQDPGMELHLIHYSYGVNSTEKGDLSSESTVSRIRTEHFPLTLESARPSHTSQYLCASSELEAGGDSNEQFFGPGTRLTVL.

This clonotype was found a few times. Possible read error: a much larger clone is one base away. CDR3 loop: CASTRSSGNTIHF. CDR3 nucleotide sequence: TGTGCCAGCACGCGGAGCTCTGGAAACACCATACATTTT. V gene TRBV2 combines with J gene TRBJ1-3; D is uncertain. CDR1 and CDR2 from the germline V gene are SNHLY and FYNNEI. The CDR3 is 13 amino acids.

There are a few counts of this clonotype. The chain uses TRBV25-1 and TRBJ2-7, with 7 bases fitting TRBD1. V lost 5 bases to trimming and J lost 3 bases; unmatched junction nucleotides: 7. Germline assignment: CDR1 MGHDK and CDR2 SYGVNS. The CDR3 runs 14 residues. In DNA, the CDR3 is TGTGCCAGCAGTAACAGGGGTTCTTACTACGAGCAGTACTTC. Protein: CASSNRGSYYEQYF.

This chain uses TRBV28 with TRBJ1-3, with TRBD1 matching over 10 bases. Unmatched junction bases numbered 2, after V lost 2 bases and J lost 4 bases. Looked up from germline, CDR1 is MDHEN and CDR2 is SYDVKM. The CDR3 is 15 residues long. The CDR3 spells CASSLTGQGGNTIYF. The DNA for the CDR3 is TGTGCCAGCAGTTTAACGGGACAGGGGGGAAACACCATATATTTT. Drawing the rest from reference TRBV28 and TRBJ1-3, the complete variable domain is DVKVTQSSRYLVKRTGEKVFLECVQDMDHENMFWYRQDPGLGLRLIYFSYDVKMKEKGDIPEGYSVSREKKERFSLILESASTNQTSMYLCASSLTGQGGNTIYFGEGSWLTVV.

This clonotype was recorded at least ten times. The chain combines TRBV27 with TRBJ1-2, with D possibly matching TRBD1 (5 bases). Trimming cost V 7 bases and J 10 bases, with 19 bases left between them. There are 13 residues in the CDR3. Germline assignment: CDR1 MNHEY and CDR2 SMNVEV (reference sequence). The CDR3 here is CASNPTGVDDYTF. The CDR3 nucleotides are TGTGCCAGCAACCCAACGGGGGTGGATGACTACACCTTC.

Turning to this clonotype: A much larger clone differs from this one at a single base, so this may be a read error. This rearrangement joins TRBV7-9 to TRBJ2-7, with TRBD1 matching over 8 bases. Germline values: CDR1 SEHNR, CDR2 FQNEAQ (reference sequence). V lost 5 bases, J lost 3 bases, and 9 bases stayed unmatched. The CDR3 totals 15 residues. As DNA, the CDR3 is TGTGCCAGCAGCGACGGACAGGGACGTGACTACGAGCAGTACTTC. It is translated as CASSDGQGRDYEQYF. The variable domain in full, completed from reference TRBV7-9 and TRBJ2-7, reads DTGVSQNPRHKITKRGQNVTFRCDPISEHNRLYWYRQTLGQGPEFLTYFQNEAQLEKSRLLSDRFSAERPKGSFSTLEIQRTEQGDSAMYLCASSDGQGRDYEQYFGPGTRLTVT.

This clonotype was counted many times. CDR3 sequence: CSAWPLQRYEQFF. In DNA form, the CDR3 reads TGCAGTGCCTGGCCCCTACAGCGGTATGAGCAGTTCTTC. The chain uses TRBV20-1 and TRBJ2-1; D possibly corresponds to TRBD2 (5 bases). Germline CDR1 is DFQATT and CDR2 is SNEGSKA (reference sequence). Trimming left V 6 bases short and J 8 bases short, with 17 bases between. CDR3 length: 13 amino acids.